The clone carrying this T cell receptor beta chain was seen a handful of times. Its antigen is not identified. Read data end 3 residues before the CDR3 end; the end is taken from the germline J gene. This entry belongs to a study of T cell clonality in common variable immunodeficiency. Broader study findings: Common variable immunodeficiency TCR beta sequences reportedly had fewer deletions and N-nucleotide insertions.

CVID subjects were around 14 female and some 28 male, aged roughly 8 to 64. All CVID subjects were on immunoglobulin replacement for at least one year. Each donor provided roughly 4.5 to 8.5 ml of heparinized whole blood. The ends were cut back, 2 bases at V and 6 bases at J, with 14 bases in the middle. This CDR3 contains 15 residues. Germline assignment: CDR1 SGHDT and CDR2 YYEEEE. The assay was immunoSEQ multiplex PCR, and TCRdb's table has in-frame clones only and misses some. The sample presents 30,000 to 40,000 clones, none singletons. This receptor was identified in a human donor with common variable immunodeficiency. The rearrangement links TRBV5-6 to TRBJ1-4, with a weak D call TRBD1 (5 bases). Input material: peripheral blood mononuclear cells. This CDR3 reads CASSLPGTGHEKLFF. The part of the CDR3 DNA that was read is TGTGCCAGCAGCTTACCCGGGACTGGCCATGAAAAA. Full variable domain (remainder filled in from reference TRBV5-6 and TRBJ1-4): DAGVTQSPTHLIKTRGQQVTLRCSPKSGHDTVSWYQQALGQGPQFIFQYYEEEERQRGNFPDRFSGHQFPNYSSELNVNALLLGDSALYLCASSLPGTGHEKLFFGSGTQLSVL.